This T cell receptor (beta chain) derives from a study of blood T cell repertoires in COVID-19. Trimming took off 4 bases at V and 2 bases at J, with 12 bases between the two ends. The germline V gene has CDR1 SGHNT and CDR2 YYREEE (reference sequence). The CDR3 spans 14 residues. Authors' analysis steps: Amplification with reference gene primers provided the estimates of nucleated cell counts. Repertoires were generated with immunoSEQ multiplex PCR, while TCRdb's copy carries only in-frame clones and drops some. The DNA was the basis for D and trimming; V, J and clone size are from that table. The repertoire holds some 160,000 clones, with 89% as singletons.

J is TRBJ2-5 and V is TRBV5-4; tentative D call: TRBD2 (6 bases). Sample: peripheral blood. The origin of this receptor is a man between 60 and 75 years old with acute or convalescent COVID-19. Written as DNA, the CDR3 is TGTGCCAGCAGCCCAGGACTAATACAAGAGACCCAGTACTTC. Its protein product is CASSPGLIQETQYF. The full variable domain, its missing parts supplied by reference TRBV5-4 and TRBJ2-5, is ETGVTQSPTHLIKTRGQQVTLRCSSQSGHNTVSWYQQALGQGPQFIFQYYREEENGRGNFPPRFSGLQFPNYSSELNVNALELDDSALYLCASSPGLIQETQYFGPGTRLLVL.